This T cell receptor (beta chain) was captured by sequencing in a study of blood T cell repertoires in COVID-19. For the study at large: Specimens from acute and convalescent COVID-19 originated in the United States, Italy and Spain. Sources were T cells, B-cell-depleted T cells, or PBMCs; the material itself was cDNA or gDNA.

Original processing notes: Reference gene primer amplification yielded estimated nucleated cell counts. Sequencing was performed with immunoSEQ multiplex PCR; in TCRdb, only in-frame clones are kept and a portion is missing. The DNA gave D and trimming, while V, J and clone size come from that table. Here the sample spans about 190,000 clones, around 86% being singletons. The CDR3 is 15 amino acids. Germline V gives CDR1 SNHLY, CDR2 FYNNEI. The V segment lost 5 bases and the J segment 9 bases; nucleotides outside the gene matches: 15. This receptor was identified in a middle-aged woman with acute or convalescent COVID-19. This chain connects TRBV2 to TRBJ1-2; 7 bases are shared with TRBD1. The sequenced sample consisted of peripheral blood. CDR3 DNA sequence: TGTGCCAGCAGTATGGATCTAGGGGGCTTGTGGAGCTACACCTTC. It encodes CASSMDLGGLWSYTF. Full variable domain (missing parts from reference TRBV2 and TRBJ1-2): EPEVTQTPSHQVTQMGQEVILRCVPISNHLYFYWYRQILGQKVEFLVSFYNNEISEKSEIFDDQFSVERPDGSNFTLKIRSTKLEDSAMYFCASSMDLGGLWSYTFGSGTRLTVV.